This TCR beta chain was identified in a study of T cell responses to AZD1222 COVID-19 vaccine. TCRdb keeps only in-frame clones here, not all; method: immunoSEQ multiplex PCR. The sample contains about 140,000 clones, 75% to 90% of which appear only once. The CDR3 length is 17 residues. CDR1 SGHDN and CDR2 FVKESK come from the germline V gene. Trimming took 2 bases from V and 0 from J, leaving 14 bases between them. Sequencing was performed on peripheral blood, taken on day 0 of AZD1222 vaccination. V and J are TRBV14 and TRBJ2-1, with D possibly being TRBD2 (6 bases). The sequence derives from an adult in good health. The CDR3 reads CASSQRDAGFSYNEQFF. Here the CDR3 DNA reads TGTGCCAGCAGCCAAAGGGACGCGGGGTTCTCCTACAATGAGCAGTTCTTC.